This entry concerns a single T cell receptor (beta chain). Per the original data handling: Using reference gene primer amplification, nucleated cell counts were estimated. The assay was immunoSEQ multiplex PCR, and TCRdb's table has in-frame clones only and misses some. The V and J calls and clone size were taken over from that table, and D and trimming were inferred from the DNA. The sample lists 240,000 or so clones; roughly 83% were seen once. The record originates from a study of blood T cell repertoires in COVID-19. The CDR3 extends over 15 amino acids. Germline CDR1 and CDR2: SGHRS and YFSETQ. V gave up 0 bases and J gave up 3 bases; unmatched junction bases: 5.

The sequence was collected from an elderly woman with acute or convalescent COVID-19. The rearrangement links TRBV5-1 to TRBJ2-7, with 8 bases aligning to TRBD2. The specimen sequenced was peripheral blood. The CDR3 coding sequence is TGCGCCAGCAGCTTGGTACGGGGGGGTGACTACGAGCAGTACTTC. Translating gives CASSLVRGGDYEQYF.